A selection of T cell receptor beta chains follows, all from one sample in a study of blood T cell repertoires in COVID-19. Some clones are missing from TCRdb's copy, which holds only in-frame ones; the method was immunoSEQ multiplex PCR. Of a few hundred thousand clones in the sample, roughly 90% were seen once. The sequencing sample was made of PBMCs or T cells enriched from blood (not recorded which). These receptors all come from a woman aged 25 to 39 who had recovered from COVID-19. Each CDR3 is given with its conserved first and last residue. The D gene is left open where the match is weak. For some rows the clone size is stated as once, few or many, or as a class when expanded; others skip it.

j_gene,d_gene,abundance,v_gene,CDR3nt,CDR3aa
TRBJ1-6,NA,NA,TRBV2,TGTGCCAGCAACACGGGAGGGAGTAATTCACCCCTCCACTTT,CASNTGGSNSPLHF
TRBJ1-2,NA,NA,TRBV7-3,TGTGCCAGCAGCTTTCTACAGGGCGCTGGCTACACCTTC,CASSFLQGAGYTF
TRBJ1-2,TRBD1,NA,TRBV6-5,TGTGCCAGCAGCCGACAACAACAGGGGCGCTATGGCTACACCTTC,CASSRQQQGRYGYTF
TRBJ1-2,NA,NA,TRBV28,TGTGCCAGCAGGCTCGGGAGCCTCTCACCCTATGGCTACACCTTC,CASRLGSLSPYGYTF
TRBJ1-1,NA,NA,TRBV27,TGTGCCAGCAGTTCGGGTAACACTGAAGCTTTCTTT,CASSSGNTEAFF
TRBJ2-7,TRBD1,NA,TRBV7-9,TGTGCCAGCAGCCAGGACAGGGTACCCTACGAGCAGTACTTC,CASSQDRVPYEQYF
TRBJ2-2,TRBD2,NA,TRBV28,TGTGCCAGCAGTGGGGGAGCGGGGACCGGGGAGCTGTTTTTT,CASSGGAGTGELFF
TRBJ2-1,TRBD2,NA,TRBV30,TGTGCCAGCCACTACGATTCTAGCGGGAGGACTTCACAGTTCTTC,CASHYDSSGRTSQFF
TRBJ1-1,NA,NA,TRBV6-5,TGTGCCAGCAGAACCCCCACAGGGAGCACTGAAGCTTTCTTT,CASRTPTGSTEAFF
TRBJ1-2,TRBD1,few,TRBV12-3/TRBV12-4,TGTGCCAGCAGTCCCGACAGGGTGTGGGGCTACACCTTC,CASSPDRVWGYTF
TRBJ2-3,NA,NA,TRBV12-5,TGTGCTAGTGGTTCGGACAGTCCTAGCACAGATACGCAGTATTTT,CASGSDSPSTDTQYF
TRBJ2-3,TRBD2,NA,TRBV7-3,TGTGCCAGCAGCTTAAGCTCTAGCGGGAGTGCAGATACGCAGTATTTT,CASSLSSSGSADTQYF
TRBJ1-1,TRBD1,NA,TRBV5-8,TGTGCCAGCAGCCCCGAATGGACAGGGGGGTTGAACACTGAAGCTTTCTTT,CASSPEWTGGLNTEAFF
TRBJ2-5,NA,NA,TRBV9,TGTGCCAGCAGCTCTCCAGAGGGCCCGCTAGGGACCCAGTACTTC,CASSSPEGPLGTQYF
TRBJ2-3,TRBD2,NA,TRBV30,TGTGCCTGGGCTAGCGGGATCACAGATACGCAGTATTTT,CAWASGITDTQYF
TRBJ2-1,TRBD2,NA,TRBV19,TGTGCCAGTAGTACCAGCGGGAGGATACATGAGCAGTTCTTC,CASSTSGRIHEQFF
TRBJ2-2,TRBD2,NA,TRBV4-1,TGCGCCAGCAGCCAAGATCCATCTAGCGGGAGTTTTCACACCGGGGAGCTGTTTTTT,CASSQDPSSGSFHTGELFF